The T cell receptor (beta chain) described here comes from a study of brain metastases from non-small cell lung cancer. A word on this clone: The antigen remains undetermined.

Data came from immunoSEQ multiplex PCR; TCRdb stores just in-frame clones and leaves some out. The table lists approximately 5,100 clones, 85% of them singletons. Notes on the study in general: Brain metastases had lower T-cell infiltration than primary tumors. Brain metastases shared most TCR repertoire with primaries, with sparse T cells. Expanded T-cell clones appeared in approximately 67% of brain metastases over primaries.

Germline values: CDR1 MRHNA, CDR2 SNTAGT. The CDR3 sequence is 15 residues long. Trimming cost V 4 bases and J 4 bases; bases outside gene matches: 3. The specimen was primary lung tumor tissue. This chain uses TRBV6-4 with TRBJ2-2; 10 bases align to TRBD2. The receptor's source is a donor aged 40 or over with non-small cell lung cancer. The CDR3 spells CASSVVAGGTGELFF. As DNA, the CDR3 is TGTGCCAGCAGTGTGGTAGCGGGAGGCACCGGGGAGCTGTTTTTT.